The 10 T cell receptor beta chains presented below share a single source sample, sequenced in a study of siplizumab effects on memory and regulatory T cells. TCRdb keeps only in-frame clones here, not all; method: immunoSEQ multiplex PCR. The sample has approximately 100,000 clones, 90% to 95% seen once. Sequenced material: Tregs sorted from blood. These receptors came from a human donor in good health.

The chain links TRBV25-1 to TRBJ1-6; D is unclear. Germline CDR1 MGHDK, CDR2 SYGVNS. The V gene lost 5 bases and the J gene lost 15 bases, with 17 bases spanning the gap. CDR3 size: 13 residues. CDR3 coding DNA: TGTGCCAGCAGTATTAAACCAGGCGGGGTCCTCCACTTT. This sequence encodes CASSIKPGGVLHF.

The rearrangement uses TRBV27 and TRBJ2-4; the D gene is possibly TRBD1 (6 bases). This CDR3 comprises 17 residues. CDR1 MNHEY and CDR2 SMNVEV come from the germline V gene (reference sequence). Trimming shortened V by 3 bases and J by 0 bases, and 15 bases separated the two germline ends. CDR3 protein: CASSFIGGLLAKNIQYF. The CDR3 DNA is TGTGCCAGCAGTTTCATTGGGGGCTTGTTAGCCAAAAACATTCAGTACTTC.

The chain has TRBV7-9 and TRBJ1-4; no clear D gene. This CDR3 spans 12 amino acids. The V gene lost 5 bases and the J gene lost 7 bases, with 8 bases spanning the gap. Germline lookup yields CDR1 SEHNR and CDR2 FQNEAQ (reference sequence). The CDR3 loop is CASSQGGEKLFF. The CDR3 DNA is TGTGCCAGCAGCCAAGGAGGTGAAAAACTGTTTTTT.

The chain carries TRBV19 and TRBJ1-4; TRBD1 is a possible D gene (5 bases). V lost 11 bases and J 8 bases, leaving 21 bases between the germline ends. The CDR3 loop spans 14 amino acids. The germline V gene encodes CDR1 LNHDA and CDR2 SQIVND (reference sequence). This CDR3 reads CASKPGPRGEKLFF. Written as DNA, the CDR3 is TGTGCCTCCAAACCGGGACCGAGAGGAGAAAAACTGTTTTTT.

The rearrangement links TRBV5-1 to TRBJ2-1, with 7 bases lining up with TRBD2. J was trimmed by 3 bases and V by 1 base; bases with no gene match: 10. The germline gives CDR1 SGHRS, CDR2 YFSETQ. This CDR3 region has 17 residues. CDR3 amino acids: CASSLSLSGTYYNEQFF. CDR3 sequence (DNA): TGCGCCAGCAGCTTGTCCCTCAGCGGGACCTACTACAATGAGCAGTTCTTC.

The genes are TRBV7-9 and TRBJ2-7; 8 nucleotides match TRBD2. The V segment lost 5 bases and the J segment 3 bases; nucleotides outside the gene matches: 3. This CDR3 spans 13 amino acids. Germline CDR1 is SEHNR and CDR2 is FQNEAQ (reference sequence). CDR3 DNA sequence: TGTGCCAGCAGCCACACTAGCGGCTACGAGCAGTACTTC. Its translation is CASSHTSGYEQYF.

The rearrangement uses TRBV18 and TRBJ1-5; D uncertain. The CDR3 totals 13 residues. The V end lost 2 bases, the J end lost 4 bases, and 6 bases lay between the germline ends. Germline CDR1 is KGHSH and CDR2 is LQKENI. The CDR3: CASSPGKNQPQHF. CDR3 coding DNA: TGTGCCAGCTCACCAGGAAAGAATCAGCCCCAGCATTTT.

This chain uses TRBV5-1 with TRBJ2-1, with 9 bases identical to TRBD2. The CDR3 is 15 residues long. J lost 0 bases, V lost 6 bases, and 4 bases had no gene match. Looked up from germline, CDR1 is SGHRS and CDR2 is YFSETQ. CDR3 DNA sequence: TGCGCCAGCACCGGTAGCGGGAGCTCCTACAATGAGCAGTTCTTC. Encoded protein: CASTGSGSSYNEQFF.

The rearrangement joins TRBV28 to TRBJ1-5; D gene uncertain. This CDR3 spans 14 amino acids. V was clipped by 3 bases and J by 1 base, with 7 bases between them. Germline CDR1 reads MDHEN; CDR2 reads SYDVKM. CDR3 sequence: CASSFRRSNQPQHF. DNA for the CDR3: TGTGCCAGCAGTTTCCGTAGGAGCAATCAGCCCCAGCATTTT.

The sample holds one count of this clone. V gene TRBV6-6 combines with J gene TRBJ2-7, with 9 nucleotides matching TRBD2. V lost 8 bases, J lost 4 bases, and 9 bases stayed unmatched. Germline loops: CDR1 MNHNY, CDR2 SVGAGI (reference sequence). The CDR3 runs to 14 residues. The CDR3 is CASGGSGSGYEQYF. The CDR3 nucleotides are TGTGCCAGCGGAGGTAGCGGGAGTGGGTACGAGCAGTACTTC.